This T cell receptor (beta chain) is from a study of control samples from healthy donors and cancer patients. The CDR3 is made up of 13 amino acids. Germline CDR1 is SGDLS and CDR2 is YYNGEE. The V end lost 4 bases, the J end lost 7 bases, and 14 bases lay between the germline ends. Assay: immunoSEQ multiplex PCR; the TCRdb copy retains only in-frame clones and omits some. Among about 150,000 clones listed, 93% were seen once. The TCR comes from a man between 18 and 35 years old in good health. This chain links TRBV9 with TRBJ1-2; weak D call: TRBD1 (5 bases). The sequencing sample was made of blood. In nucleotides, the CDR3 is TGTGCCAGCAGCCCCGGGGGGATGGCTGGCTACACCTTC. Residues: CASSPGGMAGYTF.